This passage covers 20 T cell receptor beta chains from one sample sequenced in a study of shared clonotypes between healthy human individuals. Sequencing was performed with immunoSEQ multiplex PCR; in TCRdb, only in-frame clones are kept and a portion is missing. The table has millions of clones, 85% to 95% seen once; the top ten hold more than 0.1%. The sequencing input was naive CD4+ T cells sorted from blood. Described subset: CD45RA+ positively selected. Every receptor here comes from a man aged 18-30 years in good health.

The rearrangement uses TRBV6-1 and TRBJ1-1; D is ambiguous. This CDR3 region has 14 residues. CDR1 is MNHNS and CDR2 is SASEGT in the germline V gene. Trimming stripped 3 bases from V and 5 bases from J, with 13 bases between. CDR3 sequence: CASSEQGGKTEAFF. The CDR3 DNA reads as TGTGCCAGCAGTGAGCAAGGTGGTAAGACTGAAGCTTTCTTT.

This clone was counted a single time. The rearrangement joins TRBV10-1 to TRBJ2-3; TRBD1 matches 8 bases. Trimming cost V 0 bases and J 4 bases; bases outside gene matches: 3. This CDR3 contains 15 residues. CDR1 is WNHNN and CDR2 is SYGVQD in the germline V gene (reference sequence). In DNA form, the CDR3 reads TGCGCCAGCAGTGAGTCCCAGGGGGCTGCAGATACGCAGTATTTT. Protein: CASSESQGAADTQYF.

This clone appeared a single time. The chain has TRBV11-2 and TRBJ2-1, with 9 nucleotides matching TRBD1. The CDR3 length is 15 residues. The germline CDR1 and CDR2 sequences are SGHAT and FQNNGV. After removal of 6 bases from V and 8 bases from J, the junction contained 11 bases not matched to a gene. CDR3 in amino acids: CASRRGTGKIYEQFF. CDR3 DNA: TGTGCCAGCAGGCGAGGGACAGGGAAAATATATGAGCAGTTCTTC.

This CDR3 is CASREDRGPGNTIYF. The CDR3 DNA reads as TGTGCCAGCAGAGAGGACAGGGGGCCTGGAAACACCATATATTTT. V and J are TRBV6-5 and TRBJ1-3; 11 bases line up with TRBD1. The CDR3 is made up of 15 amino acids. Germline V CDR1 and CDR2: MNHEY, SVGAGI. V lost 6 bases to trimming and J lost 2 bases; unmatched junction nucleotides: 3.

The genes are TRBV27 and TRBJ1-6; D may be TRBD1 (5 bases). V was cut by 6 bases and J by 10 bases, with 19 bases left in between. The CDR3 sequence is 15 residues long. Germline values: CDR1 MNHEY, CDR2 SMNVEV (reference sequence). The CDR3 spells CASSTLRDAVSPLHF. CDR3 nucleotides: TGTGCCAGCAGCACCCTCCGGGACGCAGTCTCACCCCTCCACTTT.

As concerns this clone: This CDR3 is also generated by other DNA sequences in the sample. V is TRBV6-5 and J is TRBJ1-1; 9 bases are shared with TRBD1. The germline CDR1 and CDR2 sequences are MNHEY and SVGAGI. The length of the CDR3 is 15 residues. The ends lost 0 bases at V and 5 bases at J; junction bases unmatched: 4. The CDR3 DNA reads TGTGCCAGCAGTTACTCGACCGGACAGGGGACTGAAGCTTTCTTT. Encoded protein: CASSYSTGQGTEAFF.

The CDR3 nucleotides read TGTGCCAGCAGCTATTGGACAACCAACACTGAAGCTTTCTTT. Translated: CASSYWTTNTEAFF. This rearrangement joins TRBV7-9 to TRBJ1-1, with a tentative D call TRBD1 (5 bases). Deletions cut 4 bases from V and 2 bases from J, with 11 bases between. This CDR3 contains 14 residues. Germline V CDR1 and CDR2: SEHNR, FQNEAQ (reference sequence).

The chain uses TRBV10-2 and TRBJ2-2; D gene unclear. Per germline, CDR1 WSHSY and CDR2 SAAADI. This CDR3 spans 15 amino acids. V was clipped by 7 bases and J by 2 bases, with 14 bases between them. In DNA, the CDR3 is TGCGCCAGCATAAGAGGCGAGATAAACACCGGGGAGCTGTTTTTT. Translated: CASIRGEINTGELFF.

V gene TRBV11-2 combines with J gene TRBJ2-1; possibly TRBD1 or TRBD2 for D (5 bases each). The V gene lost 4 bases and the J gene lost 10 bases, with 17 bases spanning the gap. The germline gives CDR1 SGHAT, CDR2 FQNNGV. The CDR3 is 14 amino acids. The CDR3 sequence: CASSSAGREREQFF. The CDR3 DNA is TGTGCCAGCAGCTCTGCCGGCAGGGAGCGCGAGCAGTTCTTC. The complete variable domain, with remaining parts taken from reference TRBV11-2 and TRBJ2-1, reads EAGVAQSPRYKIIEKRQSVAFWCNPISGHATLYWYQQILGQGPKLLIQFQNNGVVDDSQLPKDRFSAERLKGVDSTLKIQPAKLEDSAVYLCASSSAGREREQFFGPGTRLTVL.

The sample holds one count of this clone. The chain's CDR3 is CAISGSAGFTEAFF. CDR3 coding DNA: TGTGCCATCAGTGGATCAGCAGGGTTCACTGAAGCTTTCTTT. The chain is built from TRBV10-3 and TRBJ1-1; D may be TRBD1 (5 bases). The CDR3 extends over 14 amino acids. The germline V gene has CDR1 ENHRY and CDR2 SYGVKD. V was pared by 4 bases and J by 4 bases, with 13 bases between.

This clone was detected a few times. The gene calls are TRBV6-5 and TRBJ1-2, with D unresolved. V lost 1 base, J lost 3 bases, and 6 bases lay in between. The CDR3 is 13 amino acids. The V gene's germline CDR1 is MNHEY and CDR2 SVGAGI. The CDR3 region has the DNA TGTGCCAGCAGTTACTTATATGACTATGGCTACACCTTC. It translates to CASSYLYDYGYTF.

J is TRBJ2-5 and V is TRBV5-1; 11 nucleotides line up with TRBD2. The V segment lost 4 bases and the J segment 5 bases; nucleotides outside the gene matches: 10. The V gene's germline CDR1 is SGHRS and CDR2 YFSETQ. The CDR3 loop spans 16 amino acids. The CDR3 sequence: CASSSILAGAWETQYF. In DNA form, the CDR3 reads TGCGCCAGCAGCAGCATACTAGCGGGGGCCTGGGAGACCCAGTACTTC.

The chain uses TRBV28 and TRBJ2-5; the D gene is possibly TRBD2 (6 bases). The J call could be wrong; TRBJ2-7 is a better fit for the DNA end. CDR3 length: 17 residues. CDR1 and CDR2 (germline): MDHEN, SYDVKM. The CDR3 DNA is TGTGCCAGCAGCCCCCCCCATACTAGCCGAATATCCTACGAGCAGTACTTC. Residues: CASSPPHTSRISYEQYF.

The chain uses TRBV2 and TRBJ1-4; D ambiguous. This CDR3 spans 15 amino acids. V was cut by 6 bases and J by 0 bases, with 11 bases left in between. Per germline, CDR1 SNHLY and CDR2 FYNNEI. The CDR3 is CASSLSFATNEKLFF. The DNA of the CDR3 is TGTGCCAGCAGCCTCAGTTTTGCAACTAATGAAAAACTGTTTTTT.

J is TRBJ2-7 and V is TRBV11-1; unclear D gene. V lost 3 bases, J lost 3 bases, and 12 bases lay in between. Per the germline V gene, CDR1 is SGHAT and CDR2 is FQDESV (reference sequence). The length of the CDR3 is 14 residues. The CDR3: CASSLATFGYEQYF. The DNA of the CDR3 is TGTGCCAGCAGCTTGGCGACTTTCGGCTACGAGCAGTACTTC. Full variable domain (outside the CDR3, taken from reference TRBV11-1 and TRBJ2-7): EAEVAQSPRYKITEKSQAVAFWCDPISGHATLYWYRQILGQGPELLVQFQDESVVDDSQLPKDRFSAERLKGVDSTLKIQPAELGDSAMYLCASSLATFGYEQYFGPGTRLTVT.

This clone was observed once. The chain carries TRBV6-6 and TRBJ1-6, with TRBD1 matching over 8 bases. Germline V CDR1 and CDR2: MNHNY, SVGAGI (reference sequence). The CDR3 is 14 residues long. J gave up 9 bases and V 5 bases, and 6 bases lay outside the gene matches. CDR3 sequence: CASSQGTGSSPLHF. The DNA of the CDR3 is TGTGCCAGCAGTCAGGGGACAGGATCTTCACCCCTCCACTTT.

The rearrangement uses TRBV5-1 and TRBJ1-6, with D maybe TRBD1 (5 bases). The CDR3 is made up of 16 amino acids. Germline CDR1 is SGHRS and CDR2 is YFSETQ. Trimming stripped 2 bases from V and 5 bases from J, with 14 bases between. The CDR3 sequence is CASSLSRGMDNSPLHF. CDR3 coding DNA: TGCGCCAGCAGCTTATCTAGGGGCATGGATAATTCACCCCTCCACTTT.

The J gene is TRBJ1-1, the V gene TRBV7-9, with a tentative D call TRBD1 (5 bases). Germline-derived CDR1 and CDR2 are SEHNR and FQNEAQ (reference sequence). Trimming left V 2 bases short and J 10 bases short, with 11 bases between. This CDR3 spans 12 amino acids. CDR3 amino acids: CASSLSKGAAFF. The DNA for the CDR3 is TGTGCCAGCAGCTTATCGAAAGGGGCAGCTTTCTTT.

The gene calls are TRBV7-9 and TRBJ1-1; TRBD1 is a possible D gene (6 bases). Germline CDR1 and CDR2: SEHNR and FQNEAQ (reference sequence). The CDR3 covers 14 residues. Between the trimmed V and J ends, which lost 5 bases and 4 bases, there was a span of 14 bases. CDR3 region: CASSPTGISTEAFF. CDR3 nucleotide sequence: TGTGCCAGCAGCCCGACAGGTATCAGCACTGAAGCTTTCTTT. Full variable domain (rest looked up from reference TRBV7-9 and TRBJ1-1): DTGVSQNPRHKITKRGQNVTFRCDPISEHNRLYWYRQTLGQGPEFLTYFQNEAQLEKSRLLSDRFSAERPKGSFSTLEIQRTEQGDSAMYLCASSPTGISTEAFFGQGTRLTVV.

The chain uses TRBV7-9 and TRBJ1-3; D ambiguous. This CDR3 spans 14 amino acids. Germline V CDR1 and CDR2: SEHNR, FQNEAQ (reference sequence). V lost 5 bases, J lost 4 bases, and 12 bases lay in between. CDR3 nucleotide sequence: TGTGCCAGCAGCCCTGGGTCGTCCGGAAACACCATATATTTT. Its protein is CASSPGSSGNTIYF.